These 18 T cell receptor beta chains originate from one sample sequenced in a study of cytomegalovirus exposure and HLA in healthy donors. A multiplex PCR was run with 60 Vbeta primers and 13 Jbeta primers. The repertoire was sequenced with immunoSEQ multiplex PCR; TCRdb's copy has only in-frame clones and lacks some. The repertoire consists of around 120,000 clones, with over 65% occurring once and the leading ten covering 2.7%. The specimen was PBMCs. The receptor source for this set is a middle-aged woman in good health and CMV-seropositive.

This clone was seen once. CDR3 coding DNA: TGCGCCAGCAGCCAAGATCGCAGGGGAGAGACCCAGTACTTC. Translated, it gives CASSQDRRGETQYF. The rearrangement uses TRBV4-3 and TRBJ2-5; possible D gene TRBD1, 6 bases. The CDR3 consists of 14 residues. Trimming pared 0 bases from V and 4 bases from J, leaving 9 bases between. The germline CDR1 and CDR2 sequences are LGHNA and YSLEER.

CDR3 loop: CASSPTSGGDGEQYF. As DNA, the CDR3 is TGTGCCAGCAGCCCGACTAGCGGGGGGGATGGCGAGCAGTACTTC. The chain links TRBV7-2 to TRBJ2-7; 14 bases map to TRBD2. This CDR3 region has 15 residues. The germline CDR1 and CDR2 sequences are SGHTA and FQGNSA. After removal of 5 bases from V and 6 bases from J, the junction contained 6 bases not matched to a gene.

The chain recombines TRBV4-1 with TRBJ1-3; 7 nucleotides align to TRBD1. After removal of 3 bases from V and 0 bases from J, the junction contained 2 bases not matched to a gene. The CDR3 has 15 residues. Germline V gives CDR1 MGHRA, CDR2 YSYEKL. The CDR3 protein is CASSQTGFSGNTIYF. DNA of the CDR3: TGCGCCAGCAGCCAGACAGGGTTCTCTGGAAACACCATATATTTT.

The chain recombines TRBV9 with TRBJ1-6, with D uncertain. The CDR3 length is 14 residues. Germline V gene lookup returns CDR1 SGDLS and CDR2 YYNGEE. V was clipped by 0 bases and J by 6 bases, with 7 bases between them. CDR3 bases: TGTGCCAGCAGCGTAGATGGGAGTAATTCACCCCTCCACTTT. It specifies CASSVDGSNSPLHF.

The DNA of the CDR3 is TGTGCCAGCAGCGTAGATTACAGGGGAAAGACCCAGTACTTC. Protein: CASSVDYRGKTQYF. V usage is TRBV9 and J usage is TRBJ2-5, with 7 positions matching TRBD1. CDR1 and CDR2 (germline): SGDLS, YYNGEE. V was clipped by 0 bases and J by 6 bases; unmatched bases: 5. The CDR3 is 14 amino acids.

The chain carries TRBV7-3 and TRBJ2-1; 7 bases agree with TRBD2. J was trimmed by 10 bases and V by 2 bases; bases with no gene match: 8. Germline assignment: CDR1 SGHTA and CDR2 FQGTGA. The CDR3 consists of 14 residues. The CDR3 loop reads CASSLSGGRGEQFF. CDR3 nucleotides: TGTGCCAGCAGCTTATCCGGGGGGAGAGGGGAGCAGTTCTTC. Based on the CDR3 plus reference TRBV7-3 and TRBJ2-1, the full variable domain is GAGVSQTPSNKVTEKGKYVELRCDPISGHTALYWYRQSLGQGPEFLIYFQGTGAADDSGLPNDRFFAVRPEGSVSTLKIQRTERGDSAVYLCASSLSGGRGEQFFGPGTRLTVL.

The rearrangement uses TRBV11-2 and TRBJ2-5; the D gene is possibly TRBD2 (7 bases). Trimming shortened V by 2 bases and J by 6 bases, and 13 bases separated the two germline ends. CDR3 size: 14 residues. The germline V gene has CDR1 SGHAT and CDR2 FQNNGV. As DNA, the CDR3 is TGTGCCAGCAGCTTACCGGGGGGCGCACAGACCCAGTACTTC. Translating gives CASSLPGGAQTQYF. The variable domain in full, with the rest retrieved from reference TRBV11-2 and TRBJ2-5, is EAGVAQSPRYKIIEKRQSVAFWCNPISGHATLYWYQQILGQGPKLLIQFQNNGVVDDSQLPKDRFSAERLKGVDSTLKIQPAKLEDSAVYLCASSLPGGAQTQYFGPGTRLLVL.

J is TRBJ1-1 and V is TRBV6-6; 7 bases align to TRBD1. CDR1 MNHNY and CDR2 SVGAGI come from the germline V gene (reference sequence). After removal of 5 bases from V and 10 bases from J, the junction contained 7 bases not matched to a gene. This CDR3 has 12 amino acids. CDR3 sequence: CASSARQGPAFF. In nucleotides, the CDR3 is TGTGCCAGCAGTGCTCGACAGGGTCCAGCTTTCTTT.

This clone came up a few times. One junction end disagrees with the germline gene, perhaps due to a read error. The CDR3 DNA follows: TGCGCCAGCAGCCTACCGTTAGGAGGGGCTCTGAACGCTGAAGCTTTCTTT. Protein: CASSLPLGGALNAEAFF. The genes are TRBV4-1 and TRBJ1-1; possible D gene TRBD1, 5 bases. CDR1 is MGHRA and CDR2 is YSYEKL in the germline V gene. This CDR3 contains 17 residues.

The chain joins TRBV2 to TRBJ2-1; D is unclear. The CDR3 length is 10 residues. Germline assignment: CDR1 SNHLY and CDR2 FYNNEI. V was pared by 6 bases and J by 10 bases, with 7 bases between. The CDR3 DNA follows: TGTGCCAGCAGCCGGGTCGAGCAGTTCTTC. Its translation: CASSRVEQFF.

The V call is TRBV6-1, the J call TRBJ1-5; D ambiguous. This CDR3 comprises 14 residues. Deletions cut 5 bases from V and 0 bases from J, with 8 bases between. Germline V lookup: CDR1 MNHNS, CDR2 SASEGT. DNA of the CDR3: TGTGCCAGCAGTCGTGCGGATAGCAATCAGCCCCAGCATTTT. As protein: CASSRADSNQPQHF.

This clone was recorded only once. The chain uses TRBV11-2 and TRBJ2-7; TRBD2 matches at 13 bases. This CDR3 comprises 16 residues. The V gene end was trimmed by 5 bases and the J gene end by 5 bases; junction bases not matched to a gene: 9. Looked up from germline, CDR1 is SGHAT and CDR2 is FQNNGV. The CDR3 here is CASSLWPTSGRHEQYF. Written as DNA, the CDR3 is TGTGCCAGCAGCCTATGGCCGACTAGCGGGAGGCACGAGCAGTACTTC.

The chain has TRBV29-1 and TRBJ2-1; 12 nucleotides line up with TRBD2. The J segment lost 5 bases and the V segment lost 5 bases, leaving 10 bases of the junction unmatched. CDR1 is SQVTM and CDR2 is ANQGSEA in the germline V gene. The CDR3 spans 16 residues. CDR3 coding DNA: TGCAGCGTTCTAAGACTAGCGGGAGTAGACAACAATGAGCAGTTCTTC. This encodes CSVLRLAGVDNNEQFF.

The V and J genes are TRBV9 and TRBJ1-2; 9 positions agree with TRBD1. The CDR3 is 15 amino acids. Germline CDR1 and CDR2: SGDLS and YYNGEE. Trimming at V came to 6 bases and at J to 8 bases, leaving 14 bases not matched to a gene. CDR3 sequence (DNA): TGTGCCAGCAACAAAGTACCGGGACAGGGAGAGGGCTACACCTTC. Protein product: CASNKVPGQGEGYTF.

The chain combines TRBV7-9 with TRBJ1-1; tentative D call: TRBD1 (5 bases). Germline values: CDR1 SEHNR, CDR2 FQNEAQ (reference sequence). The CDR3 sequence is 17 residues long. Deletions cut 5 bases from V and 1 base from J, with 20 bases between. The CDR3: CASSPDGGGAQNTEAFF. CDR3 coding DNA: TGTGCCAGCAGCCCCGACGGCGGTGGGGCCCAGAACACTGAAGCTTTCTTT.

This clone was seen only a few times. The rearrangement joins TRBV2 to TRBJ1-3; 9 nucleotides line up with TRBD1. The CDR3 has 14 amino acids. Losses at the gene ends were 4 bases for V and 5 bases for J; bases not matched to a gene: 3. Germline CDR1 SNHLY, CDR2 FYNNEI. The CDR3 DNA sequence: TGTGCCAGCAGTGCGGACAGGGGCAGAAACACCATATATTTT. Protein product: CASSADRGRNTIYF.

For this clone: The same CDR3 arises from other DNA sequences in this sample as well. The chain has TRBV5-1 and TRBJ1-5, with 8 bases matching TRBD1. Losses at the gene ends were 3 bases for V and 2 bases for J; bases not matched to a gene: 1. The germline V gene encodes CDR1 SGHRS and CDR2 YFSETQ. The CDR3 covers 14 residues. The CDR3 sequence: CASSSGQGNQPQHF. CDR3 sequence (DNA): TGCGCCAGCAGCTCGGGACAGGGCAATCAGCCCCAGCATTTT.

The chain couples TRBV4-1 to TRBJ1-1; D might be TRBD1 (6 bases). The CDR3 is 17 residues long. V lost 1 base and J 3 bases, leaving 18 bases between the germline ends. In germline, CDR1 is MGHRA, CDR2 YSYEKL. Written as DNA, the CDR3 is TGCGCCAGCAGCCAAGTTGGGGGGGCTCCTCGGGACACTGAAGCTTTCTTT. Translation gives CASSQVGGAPRDTEAFF.